This T cell receptor (beta chain) was profiled in a study of blood T cell repertoires in COVID-19. Whole-study context: There were acute and convalescent COVID-19 samples, and they came from the United States, Italy and Spain. Sample material is recorded as cDNA or gDNA derived from T cells, B-cell-depleted T cells, or PBMCs.

The germline V gene encodes CDR1 MNHEY and CDR2 SVGAGI. Trimming pared 5 bases from V and 7 bases from J, leaving 12 bases between. This CDR3 is 14 amino acids long. Repertoires were generated with immunoSEQ multiplex PCR, while TCRdb's copy carries only in-frame clones and drops some. Seen here are under 300,000 clones, roughly 90% observed once, and the top ten hold around 0.78%. The chain couples TRBV6-5 to TRBJ1-6; no firm D call. This TCR was sampled from a woman aged 25 to 39 with acute or convalescent COVID-19. The sequencing sample was made of peripheral blood. CDR3 coding DNA: TGTGCCAGCAGTCTCGCGTTGATAAATTCACCCCTCCACTTT. Its translation is CASSLALINSPLHF.